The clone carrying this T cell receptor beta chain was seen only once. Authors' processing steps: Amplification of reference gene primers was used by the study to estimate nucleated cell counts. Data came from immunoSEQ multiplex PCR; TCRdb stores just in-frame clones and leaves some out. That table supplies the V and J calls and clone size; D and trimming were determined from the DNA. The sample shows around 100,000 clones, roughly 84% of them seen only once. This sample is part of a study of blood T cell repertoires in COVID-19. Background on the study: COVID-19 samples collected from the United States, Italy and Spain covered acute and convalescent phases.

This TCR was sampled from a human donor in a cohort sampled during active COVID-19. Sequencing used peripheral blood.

The CDR3 nucleotides read TGCGCCAGCAGCACACAGGGGTCGTTCCAAGAAAAACTGTTTTTT. This sequence encodes CASSTQGSFQEKLFF. The chain joins TRBV5-1 to TRBJ1-4, with TRBD1 matching 7 bases. V lost 4 bases, J lost 8 bases, and 11 bases stayed unmatched. Germline CDR1 and CDR2: SGHRS and YFSETQ. The CDR3 extends over 15 amino acids.